The 31 T cell receptor beta chains presented below share a single source sample, sequenced in a study of blood T cell repertoires in COVID-19. Sequencing was performed with immunoSEQ multiplex PCR; in TCRdb, only in-frame clones are kept and a portion is missing. The data show 45,000 to 65,000 clones, with about four fifths seen just once and about 25% held by the top ten. The sample taken for sequencing was peripheral blood. These receptors were obtained from a human donor in a cohort sampled during active COVID-19.

The chain is built from TRBV9 and TRBJ1-2; maybe TRBD1 (5 bases). The CDR3 has 13 amino acids. Germline loops: CDR1 SGDLS, CDR2 YYNGEE. Trimming stripped 4 bases from V and 7 bases from J, with 14 bases between. The CDR3 loop reads CASSIIPDTGYTF. The CDR3 DNA reads as TGTGCCAGCAGCATAATCCCGGACACTGGCTACACCTTC.

This chain uses TRBV19 with TRBJ1-3; D perhaps matches TRBD1 (6 bases). V shed 6 bases and J shed 3 bases, with 12 bases lying between them. The germline V gene has CDR1 LNHDA and CDR2 SQIVND (reference sequence). The CDR3 length is 14 residues. The CDR3 nucleotides read TGTGCCAGTAGGCAGGGGAGAGTTGGAAACACCATATATTTT. The encoded protein is CASRQGRVGNTIYF.

This clone was observed once. This chain links TRBV5-3 with TRBJ1-2, with 7 bases aligning to TRBD1. TRBV5-3 is classed as an ORF, of uncertain function. V was clipped by 4 bases and J by 4 bases; unmatched bases: 10. This CDR3 comprises 15 residues. The CDR3 DNA is TGTGCCAGAAGCCCCTGGAGGCAGGGGGGCTATGGCTACACCTTC. It is translated as CARSPWRQGGYGYTF.

The chain recombines TRBV9 with TRBJ1-6; maybe TRBD1 (5 bases). CDR1 SGDLS and CDR2 YYNGEE come from the germline V gene. V gave up 0 bases and J gave up 5 bases, with 6 bases separating them. CDR3 size: 14 residues. The CDR3 DNA reads TGTGCCAGCAGCGTAGGGGGCGATAATTCACCCCTCCACTTT. The encoded protein is CASSVGGDNSPLHF.

The chain links TRBV6-5 to TRBJ1-1; TRBD1 might be the D (6 bases). V lost 6 bases to trimming and J lost 1 base, with 12 bases between them. CDR3 length equals 14 residues. Per the germline V gene, CDR1 is MNHEY and CDR2 is SVGAGI. CDR3 residues: CASRIQGWNTEAFF. DNA of the CDR3: TGTGCCAGCAGAATACAGGGTTGGAACACTGAAGCTTTCTTT.

The DNA of the CDR3 is TGTGCCAGAAGGGCTCCCACTCGGGACAGTATCTATGGCTACACCTTC. Residues: CARRAPTRDSIYGYTF. J is TRBJ1-2 and V is TRBV7-2, with TRBD1 matching over 7 bases. Germline lookup yields CDR1 SGHTA and CDR2 FQGNSA. CDR3 length equals 16 residues. Trimming cost V 9 bases and J 4 bases; bases outside gene matches: 17. The full variable domain, completed using reference TRBV7-2 and TRBJ1-2, is GAGVSQSPSNKVTEKGKDVELRCDPISGHTALYWYRQSLGQGLEFLIYFQGNSAPDKSGLPSDRFSAERTGGSVSTLTIQRTQQEDSAVYLCARRAPTRDSIYGYTFGSGTRLTVV.

This chain joins TRBV29-1 and TRBJ2-1; no firm D call. The germline V and J ends were trimmed by 0 bases and 8 bases, with 11 bases remaining between them. This CDR3 has 13 residues. CDR1 and CDR2 from the germline V gene are SQVTM and ANQGSEA. The CDR3 region is CSVEDEPVDEQFF. The CDR3 DNA reads TGCAGCGTTGAAGACGAGCCGGTCGATGAGCAGTTCTTC.

Remarks on this clone: Other DNA sequences of this sample code for an identical CDR3. This rearrangement joins TRBV7-2 to TRBJ2-1, with TRBD2 matching over 12 bases. Germline V CDR1 and CDR2: SGHTA, FQGNSA. After removal of 6 bases from V and 5 bases from J, the junction contained 5 bases not matched to a gene. The CDR3 has 15 amino acids. The CDR3 reads CASSSTSGGHNEQFF. The CDR3 coding sequence is TGTGCCAGCAGTTCGACTAGCGGGGGACACAATGAGCAGTTCTTC.

CDR3 region: CASSQGQAPDSETQYF. In DNA form, the CDR3 reads TGCGCCAGCAGCCAGGGACAGGCTCCAGATAGCGAGACCCAGTACTTC. The gene calls are TRBV5-1 and TRBJ2-5; 8 nucleotides line up with TRBD1. CDR1 and CDR2 (germline): SGHRS, YFSETQ. There are 16 residues in the CDR3. The ends lost 4 bases at V and 5 bases at J; junction bases unmatched: 13.

The gene calls are TRBV6-5 and TRBJ1-5; D is uncertain. CDR1 MNHEY and CDR2 SVGAGI come from the germline V gene. The CDR3 runs 13 residues. Trimming left V 6 bases short and J 1 base short, with 7 bases between. CDR3 sequence: CASRRGSNQPQHF. The CDR3 nucleotides are TGTGCCAGCAGGCGAGGGAGCAATCAGCCCCAGCATTTT.

This CDR3 is CASSRGLAGGPIYEQYF. The CDR3 DNA reads as TGTGCCAGCAGCCGTGGACTAGCGGGGGGCCCCATCTACGAGCAGTACTTC. The chain couples TRBV4-2 to TRBJ2-7; 14 bases match TRBD2. CDR1 and CDR2 (germline): LGHNA, YNFKEQ. The CDR3 is made up of 17 amino acids. V was clipped by 4 bases and J by 3 bases; unmatched bases: 8.

The chain combines TRBV18 with TRBJ2-1, with TRBD2 matching over 7 bases. CDR3 size: 14 residues. The junction had 6 bases not matched to a gene; V was cut back by 7 bases and J by 3 bases. CDR1 KGHSH and CDR2 LQKENI come from the germline V gene. CDR3 sequence: CASFLGGGYNEQFF. CDR3 in DNA: TGTGCCAGCTTCTTAGGCGGGGGCTACAATGAGCAGTTCTTC. Full variable domain (rest looked up from reference TRBV18 and TRBJ2-1): NAGVMQNPRHLVRRRGQEARLRCSPMKGHSHVYWYRQLPEEGLKFMVYLQKENIIDESGMPKERFSAEFPKEGPSILRIQQVVRGDSAAYFCASFLGGGYNEQFFGPGTRLTVL.

In its sample, this clone was seen a few times. V and J are TRBV9 and TRBJ2-5, with TRBD2 as a possible D gene (5 bases). The V and J ends lost 3 bases and 5 bases respectively, with 17 bases between them. The CDR3 has 15 residues. Germline loops: CDR1 SGDLS, CDR2 YYNGEE. CDR3 sequence: CASSARGEIQETQYF. CDR3 nucleotides: TGTGCCAGCAGCGCCCGTGGGGAGATTCAGGAGACCCAGTACTTC. Based on the CDR3 plus reference TRBV9 and TRBJ2-5, the full variable domain is DSGVTQTPKHLITATGQRVTLRCSPRSGDLSVYWYQQSLDQGLQFLIQYYNGEERAKGNILERFSAQQFPDLHSELNLSSLELGDSALYFCASSARGEIQETQYFGPGTRLLVL.

V is TRBV12-5 and J is TRBJ2-5; 7 bases agree with TRBD1. Trimming cost V 2 bases and J 5 bases; bases outside gene matches: 2. Per the germline V gene, CDR1 is LGHNT and CDR2 is FRNRAP. The CDR3 has 13 amino acids. The CDR3 sequence is CASGLPQGETQYF. CDR3 DNA: TGTGCTAGTGGTTTGCCACAGGGGGAGACCCAGTACTTC.

This sequence joins TRBV6-2 or TRBV6-3 and TRBJ1-5; 7 bases are a match to TRBD1. Germline loops: CDR1 MNHEY, CDR2 SVGEGT. Trimming at V came to 6 bases and at J to 9 bases, leaving 8 bases not matched to a gene. The CDR3 contains 13 residues. The CDR3 loop reads CASSADRVLPQHF. DNA for the CDR3: TGTGCCAGCAGCGCCGACAGGGTGTTGCCCCAGCATTTT.

This chain connects TRBV27 to TRBJ2-7; TRBD2 is a possible D gene (6 bases). Germline V CDR1 and CDR2: MNHEY, SMNVEV (reference sequence). Trimming left V 4 bases short and J 13 bases short, with 26 bases between. The CDR3 extends over 15 amino acids. The CDR3 region is CASSYMGGLGHFQYF. The CDR3 nucleotides read TGTGCCAGCAGTTATATGGGGGGTTTAGGACACTTCCAATACTTC.

This chain joins TRBV30 and TRBJ1-4; perhaps TRBD1 as D (6 bases). Germline V CDR1 and CDR2: GTSNPN, SVGIG (reference sequence). The CDR3 loop spans 15 amino acids. With 2 bases removed from V and 2 bases from J, the gap between germline ends came to 12 bases. CDR3 region: CAWSQGTRTNEKLFF. DNA of the CDR3: TGTGCCTGGAGTCAGGGGACTAGGACTAATGAAAAACTGTTTTTT.

Note on this clone: The identical CDR3 is also encoded by other nucleotide sequences in the sample. The chain carries TRBV7-3 and TRBJ2-1; 14 positions agree with TRBD2. Germline V gene lookup returns CDR1 SGHTA and CDR2 FQGTGA. The trim removed 1 base at V and 5 bases at J, leaving 10 bases unmatched. The CDR3 has 19 amino acids. In nucleotides, the CDR3 is TGTGCCAGCAGCTTAAATGTTGGGACTAGCGGGAGTAGGGACAATGAGCAGTTCTTC. Protein product: CASSLNVGTSGSRDNEQFF. Supplemented by reference TRBV7-3 and TRBJ2-1, the full variable domain reads GAGVSQTPSNKVTEKGKYVELRCDPISGHTALYWYRQSLGQGPEFLIYFQGTGAADDSGLPNDRFFAVRPEGSVSTLKIQRTERGDSAVYLCASSLNVGTSGSRDNEQFFGPGTRLTVL.

The J gene is TRBJ2-5, the V gene TRBV7-2; D possibly corresponds to TRBD2 (5 bases). Per the germline V gene, CDR1 is SGHTA and CDR2 is FQGNSA. This CDR3 contains 14 residues. The germline V and J ends were trimmed by 5 bases and 3 bases, with 13 bases remaining between them. In DNA, the CDR3 is TGTGCCAGCAGCCCCCCAACTAGTAAAGAGACCCAGTACTTC. Its translation is CASSPPTSKETQYF.

V gene TRBV11-3 combines with J gene TRBJ2-7; maybe TRBD2 (5 bases). The germline V gene encodes CDR1 SGHNT and CDR2 YENEEA. This CDR3 has 11 amino acids. V lost 4 bases, J lost 12 bases, and 13 bases lay in between. CDR3 coding DNA: TGTGCCAGCAGCTCGAGGGAAATTCGGTACTTC. Translating it yields CASSSREIRYF.

This chain links TRBV9 with TRBJ2-7; 9 nucleotides agree with TRBD1. V was pared by 7 bases and J by 3 bases, with 8 bases of the junction left unmatched. This CDR3 spans 14 amino acids. From germline, CDR1 is SGDLS and CDR2 YYNGEE. The CDR3 DNA reads TGTGCCAGCGGCCCGACAGGGGGGTTCTACGAGCAGTACTTC. Translation: CASGPTGGFYEQYF. The full variable domain, its missing parts supplied by reference TRBV9 and TRBJ2-7, is DSGVTQTPKHLITATGQRVTLRCSPRSGDLSVYWYQQSLDQGLQFLIQYYNGEERAKGNILERFSAQQFPDLHSELNLSSLELGDSALYFCASGPTGGFYEQYFGPGTRLTVT.

V gene TRBV7-3 combines with J gene TRBJ1-5, with a possible D match to TRBD1 (5 bases). Germline CDR1 SGHTA, CDR2 FQGTGA. The V end was cut by 1 base, the J end by 1 base, with 14 bases between. CDR3 size: 17 residues. The CDR3 nucleotides read TGTGCCAGCAGCTTAATTCGGGCAGGGCACAGCAATCAGCCCCAGCATTTT. Its translation: CASSLIRAGHSNQPQHF.

The rearrangement joins TRBV3-1 (or the pseudogene TRBV3-2) to TRBJ2-5, with unresolved D. V dropped 6 bases and J dropped 4 bases, with 9 bases sitting between them. The CDR3 sequence is 12 residues long. The germline CDR1 and CDR2 sequences are LGHDT and YNNKEL (reference sequence). CDR3 in amino acids: CASRIAGETQYF. DNA of the CDR3: TGTGCCAGCAGGATAGCTGGAGAGACCCAGTACTTC.

In its sample, this clone was seen a few times. V usage is TRBV4-1 and J usage is TRBJ1-2; weak D call: TRBD1 (6 bases). V was clipped by 4 bases and J by 6 bases, with 15 bases between them. The CDR3 totals 14 residues. From germline, CDR1 is MGHRA and CDR2 YSYEKL. CDR3 residues: CASSPPGASNGYTF. Written as DNA, the CDR3 is TGCGCCAGCAGCCCACCAGGGGCGTCAAATGGCTACACCTTC.

A few counts support this clone. V and J are TRBV2 and TRBJ2-1; the match to TRBD2 covers 9 bases. The CDR3 totals 14 residues. Trimming removed 5 bases from V and 10 bases from J; junction bases left unmatched: 9. The germline CDR1 and CDR2 sequences are SNHLY and FYNNEI. CDR3 coding DNA: TGTGCCAGCAGTTCGACTAGCGGAGACGGCGAGCAGTTCTTC. Translating gives CASSSTSGDGEQFF.

For the CDR3, the DNA is TGTGCCAGCAGACGGACAGGCGTAACTGAAGCTTTCTTT. This sequence encodes CASRRTGVTEAFF. The V gene is TRBV12-3 or TRBV12-4, the J gene TRBJ1-1; 7 nucleotides agree with TRBD1. J lost 5 bases, V lost 6 bases, and 6 bases had no gene match. There are 13 residues in the CDR3.

The V gene is TRBV5-1, the J gene TRBJ1-4, with D possibly being TRBD1 (6 bases). CDR1 and CDR2 (germline): SGHRS, YFSETQ. Trimming left V 1 base short and J 4 bases short, with 14 bases between. The CDR3 is 16 residues long. The CDR3 bases are TGCGCCAGCAGCTTGACAGGGTCCAGACTTAATGAAAAACTGTTTTTT. Its translation is CASSLTGSRLNEKLFF.

The rearrangement links TRBV10-3 to TRBJ2-2; 11 positions match TRBD1. The V and J ends lost 8 bases and 5 bases, in that order; junction bases with no gene match: 10. The CDR3 runs to 16 residues. Germline CDR1 ENHRY, CDR2 SYGVKD. Here the CDR3 reads CAIGEAGTGGTGELFF. CDR3 bases: TGTGCCATCGGAGAGGCGGGGACAGGGGGGACCGGGGAGCTGTTTTTT.

In this sample, this clone turned up once. The chain uses TRBV5-6 and TRBJ1-2; TRBD1 is a possible D gene (5 bases). CDR1 is SGHDT and CDR2 is YYEEEE in the germline V gene. CDR3 length equals 14 residues. The V and J ends lost 0 bases and 3 bases respectively, with 9 bases between them. The CDR3 here is CASSLATDDYGYTF. In DNA form, the CDR3 reads TGTGCCAGCAGCTTGGCGACAGACGACTATGGCTACACCTTC.

The genes are TRBV11-3 and TRBJ2-2; the D gene is possibly TRBD2 (5 bases). The CDR3 is made up of 14 amino acids. V lost 3 bases, J lost 1 base, and 6 bases lay in between. The V gene's germline CDR1 is SGHNT and CDR2 YENEEA. CDR3 in amino acids: CASSLGRNTGELFF. For the CDR3, the DNA is TGTGCCAGCAGCTTGGGGAGGAACACCGGGGAGCTGTTTTTT.

The chain couples TRBV10-2 to TRBJ2-4; the match to TRBD2 covers 15 bases. The J segment lost 2 bases and the V segment lost 10 bases, leaving 6 bases of the junction unmatched. Germline CDR1 is WSHSY and CDR2 is SAAADI. The CDR3 runs to 16 residues. This CDR3 is CATRTSGRVTKNIQYF. The CDR3 DNA sequence: TGCGCCACCCGGACTAGCGGGAGGGTGACCAAAAACATTCAGTACTTC.